These 16 T cell receptor beta chains share one sample of origin, sequenced in a study of cytomegalovirus exposure and HLA in healthy donors (dated by TCRdb to between 2016 and 2019). Libraries came from the immunoSEQ multiplex PCR assay. For the multiplex PCR, a mixture combining 60 forward primers for TCR Vbeta segments and 13 reverse primers for TCR Jbeta segments was used. TCRdb holds this immuneACCESS table with in-frame rearrangements only. Some clones are missing; in checked studies, unresolved V genes explain under half, and the rest has no known cause. Present in this sample are about 160,000 clones, approximately 82% of which were seen just once. Roughly 6.5% of the sample lies in the top ten. The sample taken for sequencing was PBMCs. All receptors come from a man in his forties or fifties in good health and CMV-seropositive.

J is TRBJ1-2 and V is TRBV19, with D tentatively TRBD1 (5 bases). Trimming took off 5 bases at V and 2 bases at J, with 21 bases between the two ends. The CDR3 spans 17 residues. Germline V gives CDR1 LNHDA, CDR2 SQIVND (reference sequence). The CDR3 nucleotides are TGTGCCAGTAGTCCCAGCGATGGGCTCAGACAGAACTATGGCTACACCTTC. This gives the protein CASSPSDGLRQNYGYTF.

This chain joins TRBV20-1 and TRBJ2-7; the D is unclear. The CDR3 length is 10 residues. CDR1 is DFQATT and CDR2 is SNEGSKA in the germline V gene (reference sequence). The V end was cut by 5 bases, the J end by 10 bases, with 12 bases between. CDR3 DNA: TGCAGTGCTCTGAACAGTGCTCAGTACTTC. It translates to CSALNSAQYF.

This chain connects TRBV4-2 to TRBJ1-2; D perhaps matches TRBD1 (6 bases). The CDR3 totals 18 residues. Trimming removed 0 bases at V and 0 bases at J, with 17 bases between. Per the germline V gene, CDR1 is LGHNA and CDR2 is YNFKEQ. The CDR3 DNA reads TGTGCCAGCAGCCAAGATGGAGGACGGACAGCCACTAACTATGGCTACACCTTC. Protein sequence: CASSQDGGRTATNYGYTF.

J is TRBJ1-2 and V is TRBV5-4; 7 bases match TRBD1. The V gene end was trimmed by 4 bases and the J gene end by 0 bases; junction bases not matched to a gene: 9. CDR3 length: 16 residues. CDR1 is SGHNT and CDR2 is YYREEE in the germline V gene (reference sequence). CDR3 residues: CASSLPSGGANYGYTF. The CDR3 bases are TGTGCCAGCAGCCTACCCTCAGGGGGAGCTAACTATGGCTACACCTTC.

The chain uses TRBV27 and TRBJ2-6; a weak D match, TRBD1 (6 bases). The V gene lost 5 bases and the J gene lost 1 base, with 18 bases spanning the gap. The CDR3 has 18 amino acids. Germline CDR1 is MNHEY and CDR2 is SMNVEV (reference sequence). The CDR3 loop is CASSASGQQGSGANVLTF. The CDR3 region has the DNA TGTGCCAGCAGTGCATCGGGACAACAGGGATCTGGGGCCAACGTCCTGACTTTC.

This chain connects TRBV28 to TRBJ1-5, with D unclear. Trimming took 6 bases from V and 0 from J, leaving 6 bases between them. This CDR3 is 13 amino acids long. From germline, CDR1 is MDHEN and CDR2 SYDVKM. The CDR3 loop is CASSLLSNQPQHF. The CDR3 region has the DNA TGTGCCAGCAGCCTACTTAGCAATCAGCCCCAGCATTTT.

This chain links TRBV27 with TRBJ1-6; D gene uncertain. The CDR3 is 18 amino acids. Trimming took off 1 base at V and 6 bases at J, with 19 bases between the two ends. Germline CDR1 is MNHEY and CDR2 is SMNVEV (reference sequence). CDR3 in amino acids: CASSLYRPGVGSNSPLHF. CDR3 bases: TGTGCCAGCAGTTTATACCGCCCGGGAGTGGGGAGTAATTCACCCCTCCACTTT.

The chain carries TRBV2 and TRBJ1-3; D uncertain. V lost 6 bases and J 4 bases, leaving 4 bases between the germline ends. The CDR3 has 11 amino acids. Germline CDR1 SNHLY, CDR2 FYNNEI. In DNA, the CDR3 is TGTGCCAGCAGCCTCGGAAACACCATATATTTT. This sequence encodes CASSLGNTIYF.

The V gene is TRBV29-1, the J gene TRBJ1-2; D possibly corresponds to TRBD1 (6 bases). The germline CDR1 and CDR2 sequences are SQVTM and ANQGSEA. There are 11 residues in the CDR3. Between the trimmed V and J ends, which lost 6 bases and 7 bases, there was a span of 12 bases. DNA of the CDR3: TGCAGCGTCCACAGGGATGTTGGCTACACCTTC. It yields the protein CSVHRDVGYTF. Full variable domain (rest looked up from reference TRBV29-1 and TRBJ1-2): SAVISQKPSRDICQRGTSLTIQCQVDSQVTMMFWYRQQPGQSLTLIATANQGSEATYESGFVIDKFPISRPNLTFSTLTVSNMSPEDSSIYLCSVHRDVGYTFGSGTRLTVV.

The CDR3 region has the DNA TGTGCCAGTAGTATGCCCCGGGACAGGGGTCCCACCGGGGAGCTGTTTTTT. As protein: CASSMPRDRGPTGELFF. V and J are TRBV19 and TRBJ2-2; 10 bases map to TRBD1. V shed 3 bases and J 4 bases; nucleotides not matched to a gene: 8. The CDR3 is 17 amino acids. CDR1 and CDR2 (germline): LNHDA, SQIVND (reference sequence).

The CDR3 sequence is CASSVGGRRAADIQYF. In DNA, the CDR3 is TGTGCCAGCAGCGTAGGGGGTCGTAGAGCGGCGGACATTCAGTACTTC. The chain links TRBV9 to TRBJ2-4; D is possibly TRBD2 (5 bases). Germline CDR1 and CDR2: SGDLS and YYNGEE. Trimming pared 0 bases from V and 8 bases from J, leaving 18 bases between. This CDR3 comprises 16 residues.

The V gene is TRBV7-9, the J gene TRBJ2-3; 10 nucleotides line up with TRBD2. The length of the CDR3 is 16 residues. Germline CDR1 SEHNR, CDR2 FQNEAQ (reference sequence). V trimming: 5 bases; J trimming: 1 base; junction bases outside the gene matches: 6. The CDR3 region has the DNA TGTGCCAGCAGCCCCCCAGCGGGAGGGGGCACAGATACGCAGTATTTT. Its protein is CASSPPAGGGTDTQYF.

The chain uses TRBV5-1 and TRBJ2-7; 10 positions match TRBD2. V was clipped by 9 bases and J by 2 bases; unmatched bases: 11. The germline CDR1 and CDR2 sequences are SGHRS and YFSETQ. This CDR3 is 15 amino acids long. CDR3 coding DNA: TGCGCCACCGATCCGCCAGCGGGAGGGCCCTACGAGCAGTACGTC. This gives the protein CATDPPAGGPYEQYV.

This clone was detected only a few times. The chain joins TRBV6-6 to TRBJ2-7; perhaps TRBD1 as D (6 bases). The CDR3 runs 14 residues. Trimming cost V 5 bases and J 6 bases, with 17 bases left between them. Germline loops: CDR1 MNHNY, CDR2 SVGAGI (reference sequence). As DNA, the CDR3 is TGTGCCAGCAGTGGAAAGGGGGTTGCGGGCGAGCAGTACTTC. This encodes CASSGKGVAGEQYF.

V is TRBV2 and J is TRBJ2-1; 7 bases are shared with TRBD2. Germline V gives CDR1 SNHLY, CDR2 FYNNEI. Unmatched junction bases numbered 7, after V lost 9 bases and J lost 8 bases. The CDR3 extends over 12 amino acids. CDR3 loop: CASNGGSHEQFF. The CDR3 DNA is TGTGCCAGTAACGGGGGGTCCCATGAGCAGTTCTTC.

DNA for the CDR3: TGTGCCAGCAGCTTTAGGGCAGGGTGGGACACCGGGGAGCTGTTTTTT. Translated, it gives CASSFRAGWDTGELFF. This sequence joins TRBV7-6 and TRBJ2-2; TRBD1 is a possible D gene (5 bases). The CDR3 sequence is 16 residues long. Trimming pared 3 bases from V and 3 bases from J, leaving 14 bases between. From germline, CDR1 is SGHVS and CDR2 FNYEAQ.